This entry lists 26 T cell receptor beta chains sequenced from one sample in a study of blood T cell repertoires in COVID-19. Produced via immunoSEQ multiplex PCR; TCRdb's table is partial and in-frame only. The data hold about 250,000 clones, with around four fifths observed a single time. Sequenced material: peripheral blood. The receptors come from a man at least 80 years old with acute or convalescent COVID-19.

The chain is built from TRBV5-1 and TRBJ2-7; 16 bases match TRBD2. Germline CDR1 and CDR2: SGHRS and YFSETQ. V lost 4 bases to trimming and J lost 5 bases; unmatched junction nucleotides: 6. There are 16 residues in the CDR3. The DNA of the CDR3 is TGCGCCAGCAGCCCGGGACTAGCGGGGGGGCCGCACGAGCAGTACTTC. Translation: CASSPGLAGGPHEQYF.

This clone was observed once. The CDR3 sequence is CASSRWTAGTSGARLMETQYF. In DNA form, the CDR3 reads TGCGCCAGCAGCAGGTGGACAGCCGGGACTAGCGGGGCGAGGTTAATGGAGACCCAGTACTTC. V is TRBV5-1 and J is TRBJ2-5; 13 bases are shared with TRBD2. Trimming cost V 4 bases and J 5 bases; bases outside gene matches: 23. The germline V gene has CDR1 SGHRS and CDR2 YFSETQ. This CDR3 has 21 residues.

The rearrangement joins TRBV6-5 to TRBJ2-7, with D possibly TRBD2 on 6 matching bases. V was clipped by 6 bases and J by 4 bases, with 19 bases between them. This CDR3 is 15 amino acids long. Per germline, CDR1 MNHEY and CDR2 SVGAGI. This CDR3 is CASSYAGSPTYEQYF. The CDR3 bases are TGTGCCAGCAGCTACGCGGGGTCCCCAACTTACGAGCAGTACTTC.

V usage is TRBV19 and J usage is TRBJ1-1, with a tentative D call TRBD1 (5 bases). The CDR3 consists of 14 residues. Germline V gene lookup returns CDR1 LNHDA and CDR2 SQIVND (reference sequence). Trimming pared 5 bases from V and 0 bases from J, leaving 10 bases between. The CDR3 DNA follows: TGTGCCAGTAGTCGGGGGGACGTGAACACTGAAGCTTTCTTT. Translation: CASSRGDVNTEAFF. Together with reference TRBV19 and TRBJ1-1, the CDR3 gives the full variable domain: DGGITQSPKYLFRKEGQNVTLSCEQNLNHDAMYWYRQDPGQGLRLIYYSQIVNDFQKGDIAEGYSVSREKKESFPLTVTSAQKNPTAFYLCASSRGDVNTEAFFGQGTRLTVV.

V gene TRBV5-1 combines with J gene TRBJ2-2; maybe TRBD1 (5 bases). Between the trimmed V and J ends, which lost 0 bases and 6 bases, there was a span of 15 bases. The germline V gene has CDR1 SGHRS and CDR2 YFSETQ. There are 16 residues in the CDR3. The CDR3 DNA is TGCGCCAGCAGCTTGGGACAGTCCCCAAGGGCCGGGGAGCTGTTTTTT. Amino acid sequence: CASSLGQSPRAGELFF.

The V gene is TRBV2, the J gene TRBJ2-2, with D hard to call. V gave up 6 bases and J gave up 7 bases, with 12 bases separating them. CDR1 is SNHLY and CDR2 is FYNNEI in the germline V gene. There are 13 residues in the CDR3. CDR3 amino acids: CASRPTSVGELFF. The CDR3 bases are TGTGCCAGCAGACCCACAAGCGTCGGGGAGCTGTTTTTT.

This chain links TRBV5-1 with TRBJ1-2; a possible D gene is TRBD1 (5 bases). Per germline, CDR1 SGHRS and CDR2 YFSETQ. Trimming pared 4 bases from V and 0 bases from J, leaving 7 bases between. This CDR3 is 13 amino acids long. The CDR3: CASSPDTNYGYTF. The DNA for the CDR3 is TGCGCCAGCAGCCCGGACACTAACTATGGCTACACCTTC.

The genes are TRBV7-8 and TRBJ1-1; 9 nucleotides align to TRBD1. CDR3 size: 15 residues. The V segment lost 5 bases and the J segment 3 bases; nucleotides outside the gene matches: 7. CDR1 and CDR2 (germline): SGHVS, FQNEAQ. DNA for the CDR3: TGTGCCAGCAGCAGCTTCGGACAGGGGTACACTGAAGCTTTCTTT. This gives the protein CASSSFGQGYTEAFF.

The chain is built from TRBV24-1 and TRBJ2-5, with TRBD1 matching 7 bases. The junction had 3 bases not matched to a gene; V was cut back by 4 bases and J by 5 bases. The CDR3 runs to 13 residues. CDR1 KGHDR and CDR2 SFDVKD come from the germline V gene. In DNA, the CDR3 is TGTGCCACCAGTGACCCGGACAGGGAGACCCAGTACTTC. Protein product: CATSDPDRETQYF.

There are a few counts of this clone. This chain links TRBV5-1 with TRBJ1-5, with TRBD1 matching 9 bases. The CDR3 runs 15 residues. V lost 4 bases, J lost 4 bases, and 6 bases stayed unmatched. Germline CDR1 SGHRS, CDR2 YFSETQ. CDR3 nucleotides: TGCGCCAGCAGCGACGGGACAGGGAGGAATCAGCCCCAGCATTTT. Translated: CASSDGTGRNQPQHF.

The chain recombines TRBV28 with TRBJ2-7; 7 bases agree with TRBD2. The V segment lost 3 bases and the J segment 4 bases; nucleotides outside the gene matches: 9. CDR3 length: 15 residues. Germline-derived CDR1 and CDR2 are MDHEN and SYDVKM. The CDR3 is CASSFSGGLAYEQYF. CDR3 in DNA: TGTGCCAGCAGTTTTTCCGGGGGGTTAGCGTACGAGCAGTACTTC.

The chain joins TRBV2 to TRBJ2-4; D unclear. The length of the CDR3 is 14 residues. V was pared by 2 bases and J by 2 bases, with 7 bases between. The germline V gene encodes CDR1 SNHLY and CDR2 FYNNEI. CDR3 nucleotide sequence: TGTGCCAGCAGTGAATTTTTTACCAAAAACATTCAGTACTTC. As protein: CASSEFFTKNIQYF.

This sequence joins TRBV9 and TRBJ2-2, with unresolved D. The CDR3 has 15 residues. The ends were cut back, 0 bases at V and 4 bases at J, with 10 bases in the middle. The germline CDR1 and CDR2 sequences are SGDLS and YYNGEE. The CDR3 region has the DNA TGTGCCAGCAGCGTAGGAGAGAGGAGCACCGGGGAGCTGTTTTTT. Amino acid sequence: CASSVGERSTGELFF. Based on the CDR3 plus reference TRBV9 and TRBJ2-2, the full variable domain is DSGVTQTPKHLITATGQRVTLRCSPRSGDLSVYWYQQSLDQGLQFLIQYYNGEERAKGNILERFSAQQFPDLHSELNLSSLELGDSALYFCASSVGERSTGELFFGEGSRLTVL.

The chain uses TRBV5-8 and TRBJ2-3; 9 positions match TRBD2. CDR3 size: 16 residues. Germline loops: CDR1 SGHTS, CDR2 YDEGEE. Germline trimming cut 1 base from V and 3 bases from J; bases unmatched to any gene: 6. The CDR3 DNA follows: TGTGCCAGCAGCTTGTATCCTAGCGGGGTAACAGATACGCAGTATTTT. This translates into CASSLYPSGVTDTQYF.

The V and J genes are TRBV7-9 and TRBJ1-1, with D unclear. CDR3 length: 14 residues. The ends were cut back, 0 bases at V and 5 bases at J, with 10 bases in the middle. The germline CDR1 and CDR2 sequences are SEHNR and FQNEAQ (reference sequence). This CDR3 is CASSLAAGRTEAFF. CDR3 DNA sequence: TGTGCCAGCAGCTTAGCGGCAGGAAGGACTGAAGCTTTCTTT.

The rearrangement joins TRBV27 to TRBJ2-1, with TRBD2 matching 10 bases. Losses at the gene ends were 5 bases for V and 0 bases for J; bases not matched to a gene: 16. The CDR3 spans 20 residues. CDR1 is MNHEY, CDR2 SMNVEV, per germline (reference sequence). DNA for the CDR3: TGTGCCAGCAGTCTCAGGAGTAGCGGGAGGCCCCCAAGCTCCTACAATGAGCAGTTCTTC. Protein product: CASSLRSSGRPPSSYNEQFF.

The chain uses TRBV5-1 and TRBJ2-3, with D possibly being TRBD2 (5 bases). Germline V gene lookup returns CDR1 SGHRS and CDR2 YFSETQ. This CDR3 spans 16 amino acids. Trimming left V 0 bases short and J 0 bases short, with 11 bases between. The CDR3 reads CASSLGTRTSTDTQYF. CDR3 nucleotides: TGCGCCAGCAGCTTGGGAACTAGGACTAGCACAGATACGCAGTATTTT.

The gene calls are TRBV19 and TRBJ2-2; 8 bases agree with TRBD2. The CDR3 has 15 amino acids. J was trimmed by 4 bases and V by 3 bases; bases with no gene match: 4. The V gene's germline CDR1 is LNHDA and CDR2 SQIVND (reference sequence). The CDR3 reads CASSMILAATGELFF. The DNA for the CDR3 is TGTGCCAGTAGTATGATACTAGCGGCCACCGGGGAGCTGTTTTTT. Supplemented by reference TRBV19 and TRBJ2-2, the full variable domain reads DGGITQSPKYLFRKEGQNVTLSCEQNLNHDAMYWYRQDPGQGLRLIYYSQIVNDFQKGDIAEGYSVSREKKESFPLTVTSAQKNPTAFYLCASSMILAATGELFFGEGSRLTVL.

This clone was detected only a few times. The V and J genes are TRBV5-1 and TRBJ2-7; D gene uncertain. V was cut by 0 bases and J by 5 bases, with 9 bases left in between. The germline gives CDR1 SGHRS, CDR2 YFSETQ. The length of the CDR3 is 13 residues. Written as DNA, the CDR3 is TGCGCCAGCAGCTTGGGGTCGTTAGACGAGCAGTACTTC. This sequence encodes CASSLGSLDEQYF.

This clone is a singleton in its sample. The chain carries TRBV30 and TRBJ2-3, with 7 bases fitting TRBD1. Per the germline V gene, CDR1 is GTSNPN and CDR2 is SVGIG (reference sequence). The CDR3 spans 13 residues. Losses at the gene ends were 1 base for V and 3 bases for J; bases not matched to a gene: 1. CDR3 amino acids: CAWSAGGTDTQYF. Here the CDR3 DNA reads TGTGCCTGGAGTGCAGGGGGTACAGATACGCAGTATTTT.

The J gene is TRBJ2-5, the V gene TRBV11-2, with 7 bases identical to TRBD1. Germline V lookup: CDR1 SGHAT, CDR2 FQNNGV. The J segment lost 4 bases and the V segment lost 2 bases, leaving 10 bases of the junction unmatched. The CDR3 covers 16 residues. CDR3 amino acids: CASSLRGKGAGETQYF. The CDR3 nucleotides are TGTGCCAGCAGCTTAAGAGGGAAGGGGGCTGGAGAGACCCAGTACTTC. Full variable domain (missing parts from reference TRBV11-2 and TRBJ2-5): EAGVAQSPRYKIIEKRQSVAFWCNPISGHATLYWYQQILGQGPKLLIQFQNNGVVDDSQLPKDRFSAERLKGVDSTLKIQPAKLEDSAVYLCASSLRGKGAGETQYFGPGTRLLVL.

A single count supports this clone. The chain recombines TRBV18 with TRBJ2-1, with 13 bases fitting TRBD2. CDR1 KGHSH and CDR2 LQKENI come from the germline V gene. The CDR3 covers 16 residues. The ends lost 3 bases at V and 4 bases at J; junction bases unmatched: 3. CDR3 DNA: TGTGCCAGCTCACCCGGACTAGCGGGAGTATACAATGAGCAGTTCTTC. Protein product: CASSPGLAGVYNEQFF.

V is TRBV5-6 and J is TRBJ2-7, with D hard to call. The CDR3 contains 14 residues. Germline CDR1 reads SGHDT; CDR2 reads YYEEEE. Trimming stripped 1 base from V and 7 bases from J, with 15 bases between. This CDR3 reads CASSLPRNPREQYF. DNA for the CDR3: TGTGCCAGCAGCTTGCCACGAAACCCGCGGGAGCAGTACTTC.

This chain links TRBV9 with TRBJ2-2, with 7 nucleotides matching TRBD1. Germline CDR1 and CDR2: SGDLS and YYNGEE. CDR3 length: 18 residues. V lost 1 base to trimming and J lost 2 bases; unmatched junction nucleotides: 11. CDR3 amino acids: CASSVSDRRSFNTGELFF. CDR3 nucleotide sequence: TGTGCCAGCAGCGTATCGGACAGGCGCAGTTTCAACACCGGGGAGCTGTTTTTT.

This rearrangement joins TRBV20-1 to TRBJ2-3; TRBD1 agrees at 7 bases. The J segment lost 8 bases and the V segment lost 3 bases, leaving 14 bases of the junction unmatched. Germline loops: CDR1 DFQATT, CDR2 SNEGSKA (reference sequence). The length of the CDR3 is 15 residues. The CDR3 spells CSASRPDRTFGTQYF. In DNA, the CDR3 is TGCAGTGCTAGTCGCCCGGACAGGACCTTTGGTACGCAGTATTTT.

This chain uses TRBV6-5 with TRBJ1-2, with D perhaps TRBD1 (5 bases). Germline values: CDR1 MNHEY, CDR2 SVGAGI. CDR3 length equals 15 residues. The V end was cut by 5 bases, the J end by 6 bases, with 19 bases between. The CDR3 region has the DNA TGTGCCAGCAGTATTCCTCAGGGAGGTGGCAATGGCTACACCTTC. Its translation is CASSIPQGGGNGYTF.